Presented here are 17 T cell receptor beta chains from one specimen sequenced in a study of regulatory T cells in long-lasting Graves disease. To make TCR beta libraries, researchers used iRepertoire HTBI primers and Arm-PCR of CDR3 regions. In TCRdb, the multiplex PCR reads were re-called with MiXCR into one record per CDR3 protein. The sample lists 600,000 to 800,000 distinct CDR3 sequences, 25% to 35% occurring once. The time point: persistent/refractory GD, antithyroid drugs over 5 years with positive TRAb. PBMC RNA served as the TCR library source. This material consisted of peripheral blood mononuclear cells (PBMCs), taken when the disease was refractory, from a patient treated with antithyroid drugs. All receptors derive from a female donor with Graves disease.

DNA for the CDR3: TGTGCCAGCAGCCAAGAACTGAGGAGTTCACCCCTCCACTTT. This sequence encodes CASSQELRSSPLHF. The chain combines TRBV3-1 with TRBJ1-6, with no clear D. There are 14 residues in the CDR3. Germline V gene lookup returns CDR1 LGHDT and CDR2 YNNKEL (reference sequence). The V and J ends lost 0 bases and 9 bases respectively, with 9 bases between them.

V is TRBV6-2 or TRBV6-3 and J is TRBJ2-7; TRBD2 agrees at 11 bases. The CDR3 contains 14 residues. Germline V CDR1 and CDR2: MNHEY, SVGEGT. Trimming at V came to 6 bases and at J to 5 bases, leaving 6 bases not matched to a gene. CDR3 loop: CASRTSGIPNEQYF. The CDR3 DNA reads TGTGCCAGCAGGACTAGCGGGATACCTAACGAGCAGTACTTC.

This clonotype was found many times. The chain links TRBV7-9 to TRBJ1-2; the D is unclear. Germline V lookup: CDR1 SEHNR, CDR2 FQNEAQ (reference sequence). The V and J ends lost 5 bases and 4 bases respectively, with 17 bases between them. There are 15 residues in the CDR3. CDR3 protein: CASSHKARGGYGYTF. In DNA form, the CDR3 reads TGTGCCAGCAGCCACAAGGCACGCGGTGGCTATGGCTACACCTTC.

J is TRBJ2-7 and V is TRBV6-1; 7 bases agree with TRBD2. CDR3 length: 16 amino acids. J lost 0 bases, V lost 1 base, and 6 bases had no gene match. Germline assignment: CDR1 MNHNS and CDR2 SASEGT. CDR3 sequence reads: CASSEGVASGSYEQYF. The DNA for the CDR3 is TGTGCCAGCAGTGAAGGGGTAGCTAGCGGCTCCTACGAGCAGTACTTC.

V is TRBV24-1 and J is TRBJ1-5; D is unresolved. Per germline, CDR1 KGHDR and CDR2 SFDVKD. Trimming pared 3 bases from V and 3 bases from J, leaving 2 bases between. The CDR3 has 12 residues. The DNA for the CDR3 is TGTGCCACCAGTGATGCCAATCAGCCCCAGCATTTT. Translated, it gives CATSDANQPQHF.

V gene TRBV20-1 combines with J gene TRBJ2-7; TRBD2 is a possible D gene (6 bases). The ends were cut back, 0 bases at V and 7 bases at J, with 13 bases in the middle. The CDR3 has 13 amino acids. Germline CDR1 and CDR2: DFQATT and SNEGSKA (reference sequence). The DNA of the CDR3 is TGCAGTGCTAGAGAGGGCAGGGCGGGGGAGCAGTACTTC. The encoded protein is CSAREGRAGEQYF.

The chain joins TRBV11-2 to TRBJ2-3, with D unclear. The CDR3 contains 16 residues. Germline CDR1 reads SGHAT; CDR2 reads FQNNGV. V was pared by 1 base and J by 0 bases, with 11 bases between. The CDR3 coding sequence is TGTGCCAGCAGCTTAGGAGTTAGGTCTAGCACAGATACGCAGTATTTT. It translates to CASSLGVRSSTDTQYF.

This clonotype was picked up many times. V gene TRBV27 combines with J gene TRBJ1-1, with D possibly being TRBD1 (5 bases). The CDR3 is 15 residues long. Trimming pared 6 bases from V and 0 bases from J, leaving 14 bases between. Per the germline V gene, CDR1 is MNHEY and CDR2 is SMNVEV (reference sequence). The CDR3, as DNA: TGTGCCAGCAGCTTGCGCAGGGCTGTGAACACTGAAGCTTTCTTT. Residues: CASSLRRAVNTEAFF.

This chain links TRBV4-1 with TRBJ1-2, with D perhaps TRBD1 (5 bases). V was shortened by 2 bases and J by 7 bases, with 17 bases between the two germline ends. In germline, CDR1 is MGHRA, CDR2 YSYEKL. The CDR3 has 15 residues. In nucleotides, the CDR3 is TGCGCCAGCAGCCAATACGGGACGGCAATCGCTGGCTACACCTTC. Its protein is CASSQYGTAIAGYTF.

This clonotype was seen at least ten times. J is TRBJ1-1 and V is TRBV11-2; 7 bases fit TRBD1. CDR1 and CDR2 from the germline V gene are SGHAT and FQNNGV. The CDR3 covers 14 residues. The V and J ends lost 1 base and 6 bases, in that order; junction bases with no gene match: 5. The CDR3 nucleotides read TGTGCCAGCAGCTTAGTAGGGCAGGGGGCTGAAGCTTTCTTT. Amino acids: CASSLVGQGAEAFF. The full variable domain, with the rest looked up from reference TRBV11-2 and TRBJ1-1, is EAGVAQSPRYKIIEKRQSVAFWCNPISGHATLYWYQQILGQGPKLLIQFQNNGVVDDSQLPKDRFSAERLKGVDSTLKIQPAKLEDSAVYLCASSLVGQGAEAFFGQGTRLTVV.

In regard to this clonotype: At one boundary the junction diverges from the germline segment, which might be a read error. V gene TRBV7-3 combines with J gene TRBJ1-2; TRBD1 matches 7 bases. This CDR3 spans 15 amino acids. CDR1 SGHTA and CDR2 FQGTGA come from the germline V gene. DNA of the CDR3: TGTGCCAGCGGCTTAACTTCGACAGGGCCCCATGGCTACACCTTC. Encoded protein: CASGLTSTGPHGYTF.

This clonotype was picked up many times. V usage is TRBV28 and J usage is TRBJ2-7; 9 nucleotides align to TRBD1. The CDR3 totals 14 residues. Germline V gene lookup returns CDR1 MDHEN and CDR2 SYDVKM. The V and J ends lost 7 bases and 6 bases, in that order; junction bases with no gene match: 10. Here the CDR3 reads CASKLQGTGSEQYF. In DNA, the CDR3 is TGTGCCAGCAAGCTTCAGGGGACAGGGTCCGAGCAGTACTTC.

Ten or more counts support this clonotype. The chain recombines TRBV6-1 with TRBJ2-7, with D hard to call. V dropped 6 bases and J dropped 6 bases, with 18 bases sitting between them. Per germline, CDR1 MNHNS and CDR2 SASEGT. This CDR3 is built from 14 residues. The CDR3 region has the DNA TGTGCCAGCAGAATTCATCCCCGATCTGGCGAGCAGTACTTC. Protein: CASRIHPRSGEQYF.

This clonotype has at least ten counts. This chain links TRBV12-3 or TRBV12-4 with TRBJ1-5, with 8 bases identical to TRBD1. The CDR3 is 14 residues long. V dropped 4 bases and J dropped 1; count of bases not matched to a gene: 0. CDR3 sequence: CASSWTGSNQPQHF. In nucleotides, the CDR3 is TGTGCCAGCAGTTGGACAGGGAGCAATCAGCCCCAGCATTTT.

The V and J genes are TRBV12-3 or TRBV12-4 and TRBJ1-1; 10 nucleotides line up with TRBD1. This CDR3 contains 15 residues. Germline trimming cut 5 bases from V and 1 base from J; bases unmatched to any gene: 4. In DNA form, the CDR3 reads TGTGCCAGCAGTCGGGACAGGGGCACGAACACTGAAGCTTTCTTT. Translation gives CASSRDRGTNTEAFF.

The CDR3 DNA reads as TGTGCCAGCAGCTTAACCCATCAAGAGACCCAGTACTTC. Residues: CASSLTHQETQYF. The chain recombines TRBV7-3 with TRBJ2-5; no definite D call. Germline CDR1 and CDR2: SGHTA and FQGTGA. CDR3 length equals 13 residues. V was trimmed by 0 bases and J by 2 bases, leaving 4 bases between them.

The chain joins TRBV10-3 to TRBJ2-7; 8 bases align to TRBD1. V lost 0 bases to trimming and J lost 4 bases; unmatched junction nucleotides: 5. Germline-derived CDR1 and CDR2 are ENHRY and SYGVKD. CDR3 length: 15 residues. The CDR3 DNA sequence: TGTGCCATCAGTGAGTCGGCGGACAGGGCTTACGAGCAGTACTTC. Its protein is CAISESADRAYEQYF.